This T cell receptor (beta chain) was captured in a study of blood T cell repertoires in COVID-19. Original processing notes: Researchers report that nucleated cell counts were estimated from reference gene primer amplification. Profiled with immunoSEQ multiplex PCR; TCRdb holds only in-frame clones, not every one. D and trimming were read from the DNA, whereas the V and J calls and clone size are those reported in that table. The table includes roughly 240,000 clones, around 88% detected once. The CDR3 length is 15 residues. V shed 4 bases and J 0 bases; nucleotides not matched to a gene: 5. Germline V gene lookup returns CDR1 LNHDA and CDR2 SQIVND (reference sequence).

Input material: peripheral blood. The rearrangement uses TRBV19 and TRBJ2-7; 8 nucleotides match TRBD2. This clonotype originated in a woman aged 25 to 39 who had recovered from COVID-19. The CDR3 nucleotides read TGTGCCAGTAGTACCGGGGGGGCAAGCTCCTACGAGCAGTACTTC. Translation gives CASSTGGASSYEQYF.